This is a list of T cell receptor beta chains from one sample in a study of Graves' ophthalmopathy and Graves' hyperthyroidism. Via MiXCR, TCRdb re-called the multiplex PCR reads, giving one row per CDR3 protein. The sample holds around 600,000 distinct CDR3 sequences; about 38% are singletons and the top ten take 2.5% to 3.5%. The specimen sequenced was peripheral blood. These receptor sequences come from an adult man with Graves' ophthalmopathy. Both conserved end residues are part of each CDR3. The D gene is left open where the match is weak. A row's size may be missing; if present it is once, few, many or a size class.

j_gene,d_gene,abundance,v_gene,CDR3nt,CDR3aa
TRBJ2-5,.,many,TRBV6-1,TGTGCCAGCAGTGACAGAGGGGGACAAGAGACCCAGTACTTC,CASSDRGGQETQYF
TRBJ1-2,.,.,TRBV20-1,TGCAGTGCTAGAGATAGGCTCCAAGGATCTAACTATGGCTACACCTTC,CSARDRLQGSNYGYTF
TRBJ1-2,.,few,TRBV4-3,TGCGCCAGCAGCCAAGATTTGGGGAACAGATACACCTTC,CASSQDLGNRYTF
TRBJ2-7,.,many,TRBV7-2,TGTGCCAGCAGCTTATCGGGGGTCAGCTCCTACGAGCAGTACTTC,CASSLSGVSSYEQYF
TRBJ2-1,.,once,TRBV7-9,TGTGCCAGCAGCGCCCTTTTGCCGGGAGCCTCCAATGAGCAGTTCTTC,CASSALLPGASNEQFF
TRBJ1-2,TRBD1,many,TRBV10-2,TGCGCCACGGGACAGGGGGCGCGGGGCTACACCTTC,CATGQGARGYTF
TRBJ2-7,TRBD1,.,TRBV29-1,TGCAGCGTTGAGGTAGCAGGGGGCGAAGTCTACGAGCAGTACTTC,CSVEVAGGEVYEQYF
TRBJ1-1,.,.,TRBV6-1,TGTGCCAGCAGCCTTTGGGGGACGGGTGAAGCTTTCTTT,CASSLWGTGEAFF
TRBJ2-7,TRBD1,.,TRBV7-2,TGTGCCAGTAGCGGACAGGGCGGCAACGGGCAGTACTTC,CASSGQGGNGQYF
TRBJ2-1,.,.,TRBV24-1,TGTGCCACCCCCCCGGAACAGCAAGACTACAATGAGCAGTTCTTC,CATPPEQQDYNEQFF
TRBJ1-5,TRBD1,once,TRBV7-2,TGTGCCAGCAGCTACTCACAGGGGAACAATCAGCCCCAGCATTTT,CASSYSQGNNQPQHF
TRBJ2-3,.,once,TRBV12-3/TRBV12-4,TGTGCCAGCAGTGCTGACTTAAACACAGATACGCAGTATTTT,CASSADLNTDTQYF
TRBJ1-5,.,.,TRBV29-1,TGCAGCGTTGGATCAGGGGAGAGCAATCAGCCCCAGCATTTT,CSVGSGESNQPQHF
TRBJ1-1,TRBD1,many,TRBV14,TGTGCCAGCAGCGCACGGACAGGGCTCACTGAAGCTTTCTTT,CASSARTGLTEAFF
TRBJ2-7,.,many,TRBV3-1,TGTGCCAGCAGCCAAGAGAGGGGTTACGAGCAGTACTTC,CASSQERGYEQYF
TRBJ1-1,.,many,TRBV20-1,TGCAGTGCTAGCCAACCGGACATTGAAGCTTTCTTT,CSASQPDIEAFF
TRBJ2-7,.,once,TRBV10-3,TGTGCCATCAGTGAGTCGCCGACACACTACGGGCAGTACTTC,CAISESPTHYGQYF
TRBJ1-2,.,many,TRBV7-9,TGTGCCAGCAGCTTAGCAGGGTGGCGGGGCTACACCTTC,CASSLAGWRGYTF
TRBJ2-3,.,.,TRBV7-9,TGTGCCAGCAGCTATCGGCTGGACGCTAGCACAGATACGCAGTATTTT,CASSYRLDASTDTQYF
TRBJ1-2,.,many,TRBV2,TGTGCCAGCAGCCAGGGACCGAGCTTCTATGGCTACACCTTC,CASSQGPSFYGYTF
TRBJ2-7,TRBD1,.,TRBV5-1,TGCGCCAGCAGCTTCAAAACGGGACAGGGGGCGCGAGAGCAGCACTTC,CASSFKTGQGAREQHF
TRBJ2-6,TRBD2,.,TRBV5-1,TGCGCCAGCAGCCTAACTTCCGGGACTACAAACGTCCTGACTTTC,CASSLTSGTTNVLTF
TRBJ2-7,.,.,TRBV15,TGTGCCACCAGCAGAGCCCAGGGGGGTCCTACCGAGCAGTACTTC,CATSRAQGGPTEQYF